Listed below are T cell receptor beta chains from one sample, sequenced in a study of persistence of HIV-infected CD4 T cells. These receptors have no identified antigens. Libraries were prepared by immunoSEQ multiplex PCR; TCRdb keeps only in-frame clonotypes and omits some of them. The sample shows 35,000 to 40,000 clones, more than 70% of them seen only once. The source material was CD4+ T cells sorted from PBMCs after approximately 19-hour stimulation, sampled from a patient who received antiretroviral therapy. These receptors were taken from an adult man with HIV who was CMV-seropositive. Each CDR3 is given with its conserved first and last residue. The D gene is left open where the match is weak. Clone size is stated in some rows and not others, as once, few, many or a class when expanded.

abundance: .; j_gene: TRBJ2-7; v_gene: TRBV6-6; d_gene: .; CDR3nt: TGTGCCAGCAGTTCCCCGGGGGGCCTGGACGAGCAGTACTTC; CDR3aa: CASSSPGGLDEQYF
abundance: .; j_gene: TRBJ1-2; v_gene: TRBV19; d_gene: .; CDR3nt: TGTGCCAGTAGTATACACCAGGGCACGGCTGGCTACACCTTC; CDR3aa: CASSIHQGTAGYTF
abundance: few; j_gene: TRBJ1-4; v_gene: TRBV6-1; d_gene: .; CDR3nt: TGTGCCAGCAGTGAAGGTCAGGGGCCAGCTGAAAAACTGTTTTTT; CDR3aa: CASSEGQGPAEKLFF
abundance: .; j_gene: TRBJ1-4; v_gene: TRBV7-9; d_gene: .; CDR3nt: TGTGCCAGCAGCTTAAATACGTGGGGGAGAACTAATGAAAAACTGTTTTTT; CDR3aa: CASSLNTWGRTNEKLFF
abundance: .; j_gene: TRBJ1-2; v_gene: TRBV18; d_gene: TRBD1; CDR3nt: TGTGCCAGCTCCCCACAGGGGGTTCATGGCTACACCTTC; CDR3aa: CASSPQGVHGYTF
abundance: .; j_gene: TRBJ1-6; v_gene: TRBV6-5; d_gene: .; CDR3nt: TGTGCCAGCAGTTACGACACAGAGTCTAATTCACCCCTCCACTTT; CDR3aa: CASSYDTESNSPLHF
abundance: once; j_gene: TRBJ1-3; v_gene: TRBV28; d_gene: TRBD1; CDR3nt: TGTGCCAGCAGTACACAGGGGAACTCTGGAAACACCATATATTTT; CDR3aa: CASSTQGNSGNTIYF
abundance: .; j_gene: TRBJ1-6; v_gene: TRBV10-2; d_gene: .; CDR3nt: TGCGCCAGCAGTGAGGCGCAGGGGTCACCCCTCCACTTT; CDR3aa: CASSEAQGSPLHF
abundance: .; j_gene: TRBJ1-2; v_gene: TRBV28; d_gene: TRBD1; CDR3nt: TGTGCCAGCAGTTCTGGGACAGGGAACTATGGCTACACCTTC; CDR3aa: CASSSGTGNYGYTF
abundance: few; j_gene: TRBJ2-2; v_gene: TRBV12-5; d_gene: .; CDR3nt: TGTGCTAGTGGTTTGGCGGGGGAAAGGGAGCTGTTTTTT; CDR3aa: CASGLAGERELFF
abundance: .; j_gene: TRBJ2-3; v_gene: TRBV12-5; d_gene: TRBD2; CDR3nt: TGTGCTAGTGGTTTGACCCCTAGCGGGGGGGTTACAGATACGCAGTATTTT; CDR3aa: CASGLTPSGGVTDTQYF
abundance: .; j_gene: TRBJ2-7; v_gene: TRBV20-1; d_gene: .; CDR3nt: TGCAGTGCTAGTTCGGCGGGACAGATCTACGAGCAGTACTTC; CDR3aa: CSASSAGQIYEQYF
abundance: .; j_gene: TRBJ2-2; v_gene: TRBV28; d_gene: .; CDR3nt: TGTGCCAGCAGCAGACCTCAAGCGAACACCGGGGAGCTGTTTTTT; CDR3aa: CASSRPQANTGELFF
abundance: .; j_gene: TRBJ1-5; v_gene: TRBV6-5; d_gene: .; CDR3nt: TGTGCCAGCAGCCAGACCCACCAGGGCGATCAGCCCCAGCATTTT; CDR3aa: CASSQTHQGDQPQHF
abundance: .; j_gene: TRBJ2-7; v_gene: TRBV5-1; d_gene: TRBD1; CDR3nt: TGCGCCAGCAGTTCGTCGGGGACAGGGCCCAAAACAGGGCAGTACTTC; CDR3aa: CASSSSGTGPKTGQYF
abundance: .; j_gene: TRBJ2-1; v_gene: TRBV5-4; d_gene: TRBD1; CDR3nt: TGTGCCAGCAGCCGGACAGGGCAGCTAACCTTCCTCTTC; CDR3aa: CASSRTGQLTFLF
abundance: .; j_gene: TRBJ1-6; v_gene: TRBV2; d_gene: .; CDR3nt: TGTGCCAGCAGTCTACTTAATCGCGGCAATTCACCCCTCCACTTT; CDR3aa: CASSLLNRGNSPLHF
abundance: .; j_gene: TRBJ2-3; v_gene: TRBV11-3; d_gene: .; CDR3nt: TGTGCCAGCAGCTTAGAGGGGGCGAATACGCAGTATTTT; CDR3aa: CASSLEGANTQYF
abundance: .; j_gene: TRBJ2-1; v_gene: TRBV28; d_gene: TRBD2; CDR3nt: TGTGCCAGCAGTTCCCCGGGACTAGCGGGGTCGTATGGTTTTCGCGAGCAGTTCTTC; CDR3aa: CASSSPGLAGSYGFREQFF
abundance: few; j_gene: TRBJ2-7; v_gene: TRBV3-1/TRBV3-2; d_gene: .; CDR3nt: TGTGCCAGCAGCCAAGGGGCAGGAAACCCCTACGAGCAGTACTTC; CDR3aa: CASSQGAGNPYEQYF
abundance: .; j_gene: TRBJ2-2; v_gene: TRBV7-8; d_gene: .; CDR3nt: TGTGCCAGCAGCCAAGACAGGAACACCGGGGAGCTGTTTTTT; CDR3aa: CASSQDRNTGELFF
abundance: .; j_gene: TRBJ2-6; v_gene: TRBV16; d_gene: .; CDR3nt: TGTGCCAGCAGCCAATTTGCGGGGTCTGGGGCCAACGTCCTGACTTTC; CDR3aa: CASSQFAGSGANVLTF
abundance: .; j_gene: TRBJ2-1; v_gene: TRBV27; d_gene: .; CDR3nt: TGTGCCAGCAGTAGGCGGTCCACCGGGGGCTACAATGAGCAGTTCTTC; CDR3aa: CASSRRSTGGYNEQFF
abundance: .; j_gene: TRBJ1-1; v_gene: TRBV5-5; d_gene: .; CDR3nt: TGTGCCAGCAGCTTATCTTGGTCCATGAACACTGAAGCTTTCTTT; CDR3aa: CASSLSWSMNTEAFF
abundance: few; j_gene: TRBJ2-2; v_gene: TRBV5-1; d_gene: .; CDR3nt: TGCGCCAGCATACTCAAGGACGCCGGGGAGCTGTTTTTT; CDR3aa: CASILKDAGELFF
abundance: .; j_gene: TRBJ1-6; v_gene: TRBV19; d_gene: .; CDR3nt: TGTGCCAGTAACTCCGGGCGGGCTTCACCCCTCCACTTT; CDR3aa: CASNSGRASPLHF
abundance: .; j_gene: TRBJ2-1; v_gene: TRBV3-1/TRBV3-2; d_gene: .; CDR3nt: TGTGCCAGCAGCCAAAGGACTCTCTACAATGAGCAGTTCTTC; CDR3aa: CASSQRTLYNEQFF
abundance: .; j_gene: TRBJ2-3; v_gene: TRBV24-1; d_gene: TRBD2; CDR3nt: TGTGCCACCAGTGATGCTAGCGGGGGGGCAACAGATACGCAGTATTTT; CDR3aa: CATSDASGGATDTQYF
abundance: .; j_gene: TRBJ1-5; v_gene: TRBV21-1; d_gene: .; CDR3nt: TGTGCCAGCAATTGGGACAGGGAAAATCAGCCCCAGCATTTT; CDR3aa: CASNWDRENQPQHF
abundance: .; j_gene: TRBJ2-1; v_gene: TRBV7-9; d_gene: .; CDR3nt: TGTGCCAGCGGTTTGGGCACTAGGAACAATGAGCAGTTCTTC; CDR3aa: CASGLGTRNNEQFF
abundance: .; j_gene: TRBJ1-2; v_gene: TRBV20-1; d_gene: .; CDR3nt: TGCAGTGCTAGTCACCAGGGCTTCAACTATGGCTACACCTTC; CDR3aa: CSASHQGFNYGYTF
abundance: few; j_gene: TRBJ1-5; v_gene: TRBV5-6; d_gene: .; CDR3nt: TGTGCCAGCAGCTTAGGCTATAGCAATCAGCCCCAGCATTTT; CDR3aa: CASSLGYSNQPQHF
abundance: .; j_gene: TRBJ1-6; v_gene: TRBV6-1; d_gene: .; CDR3nt: TGTGCCAGCAGTGAGGAGGATAATTCACCCCTCCACTTT; CDR3aa: CASSEEDNSPLHF
abundance: .; j_gene: TRBJ2-2; v_gene: TRBV5-4; d_gene: TRBD2; CDR3nt: TGTGCCAGCAGCCACCCTATGACTAGCGGGGAAATCCGGCTGTTTTTT; CDR3aa: CASSHPMTSGEIRLFF
abundance: .; j_gene: TRBJ2-2; v_gene: TRBV3-1/TRBV3-2; d_gene: .; CDR3nt: TGTGCCAGCAGCCAAGGTCGCAACACCGGGGAGCTGTTTTTT; CDR3aa: CASSQGRNTGELFF
abundance: once; j_gene: TRBJ1-2; v_gene: TRBV29-1; d_gene: .; CDR3nt: TGCAGCGTTGAAAGGGCAGGGTTCGGCTACACCTTC; CDR3aa: CSVERAGFGYTF
abundance: .; j_gene: TRBJ1-5; v_gene: TRBV30; d_gene: .; CDR3nt: TGTGCCTGGAGTGTCCCGGGCCCCAGCAATCAGCCCCAGCATTTT; CDR3aa: CAWSVPGPSNQPQHF
abundance: .; j_gene: TRBJ2-2; v_gene: TRBV18; d_gene: .; CDR3nt: TGTGCCAGCTCACCAGGGCAGCAAAACACCGGGGAGCTGTTTTTT; CDR3aa: CASSPGQQNTGELFF
abundance: .; j_gene: TRBJ1-1; v_gene: TRBV19; d_gene: .; CDR3nt: TGTGCCAGTAGTATAGGACTCGGGCGAGGAACTGAAGCTTTCTTT; CDR3aa: CASSIGLGRGTEAFF
abundance: .; j_gene: TRBJ1-3; v_gene: TRBV5-6; d_gene: TRBD1; CDR3nt: TGTGCCAGCAGCCCCCTCAGGGGGAATAGAAACACCATATATTTT; CDR3aa: CASSPLRGNRNTIYF
abundance: .; j_gene: TRBJ2-3; v_gene: TRBV7-6; d_gene: .; CDR3nt: TGTGCCAGCAGCTCCGGACGGTTGAGCACAGATACGCAGTATTTT; CDR3aa: CASSSGRLSTDTQYF
abundance: .; j_gene: TRBJ1-1; v_gene: TRBV5-4; d_gene: .; CDR3nt: TGTGCCAGCAGCTTAAGGACAGCTGTGAACACTGAAGCTTTCTTT; CDR3aa: CASSLRTAVNTEAFF
abundance: .; j_gene: TRBJ2-5; v_gene: TRBV28; d_gene: TRBD2; CDR3nt: TGTGCCAGCAGTTTAACCGGCGGGGGGCAAGAGACCCAGTACTTC; CDR3aa: CASSLTGGGQETQYF
abundance: .; j_gene: TRBJ2-1; v_gene: TRBV6-1; d_gene: TRBD1; CDR3nt: TGTGCCAGCAGTGAATTACAGGGGGCCTCCTACAATGAGCAGTTCTTC; CDR3aa: CASSELQGASYNEQFF
abundance: .; j_gene: TRBJ2-3; v_gene: TRBV7-6; d_gene: .; CDR3nt: TGTGCCAGCAGCTCGGGGGTGACAGATACGCAGTATTTT; CDR3aa: CASSSGVTDTQYF
abundance: few; j_gene: TRBJ1-5; v_gene: TRBV7-2; d_gene: .; CDR3nt: TGTGCCAGCAGCTCACCAGCCTGGACCCCGACGGGCTATCAGCCCCAGCATTTT; CDR3aa: CASSSPAWTPTGYQPQHF
abundance: once; j_gene: TRBJ2-4; v_gene: TRBV28; d_gene: .; CDR3nt: TGTGCCAGCAGTTTACAGCTAGCGTGGGACATTCAGTACTTC; CDR3aa: CASSLQLAWDIQYF
abundance: few; j_gene: TRBJ1-1; v_gene: TRBV7-9; d_gene: .; CDR3nt: TGTGCCAGCGGAAGTGGAGGGTACACTGAAGCTTTCTTT; CDR3aa: CASGSGGYTEAFF
abundance: .; j_gene: TRBJ1-2; v_gene: TRBV6-5; d_gene: .; CDR3nt: TGTGCCAGCAGCCGTCAGGCTAACTATGGCTACACCTTC; CDR3aa: CASSRQANYGYTF
abundance: .; j_gene: TRBJ1-2; v_gene: TRBV10-3; d_gene: TRBD1; CDR3nt: TGTGCCATCAGTGAGTCTCCATATGGGACAGCCGCTAACTATGGCTACACCTTC; CDR3aa: CAISESPYGTAANYGYTF
abundance: .; j_gene: TRBJ2-7; v_gene: TRBV5-1; d_gene: TRBD2; CDR3nt: TGCGCCAGCAGCTTGCGGGGGGTGGTCTACGAGCAGTACTTC; CDR3aa: CASSLRGVVYEQYF
abundance: .; j_gene: TRBJ2-7; v_gene: TRBV19; d_gene: .; CDR3nt: TGTGCCAGTAGTACGGGACGGCCTCTCTACGAGCAGTACTTC; CDR3aa: CASSTGRPLYEQYF
abundance: .; j_gene: TRBJ1-2; v_gene: TRBV19; d_gene: .; CDR3nt: TGTGCCAGTAGTATCCCGGGACGGACCTCAAATAACTATGGCTACACCTTC; CDR3aa: CASSIPGRTSNNYGYTF
abundance: .; j_gene: TRBJ1-2; v_gene: TRBV7-8; d_gene: .; CDR3nt: TGTGCCAGCAGCGCCTCGACAGCCTTGATAACTGGCTACACCTTC; CDR3aa: CASSASTALITGYTF